These 21 T cell receptor beta chains came from one sample sequenced in a study of graft-versus-host responses after intestinal transplantation. Produced via immunoSEQ multiplex PCR; TCRdb's table is partial and in-frame only. The sample lists tens of thousands of clones, about 90% seen once, with over 2% in the top ten. The sample consisted of PBMCs, taken 300 to 320 days after intestinal transplant. Receptors originate from a human patient who received an intestinal transplant, so some T cells may come from the graft donor.

The rearrangement uses TRBV18 and TRBJ2-6; D gene ambiguous. Trimming took 3 bases from V and 4 from J, leaving 7 bases between them. From germline, CDR1 is KGHSH and CDR2 LQKENI. The CDR3 sequence is 14 residues long. CDR3 amino acids: CASSPETGANVLTF. The CDR3 nucleotides read TGTGCCAGCTCACCGGAGACCGGGGCCAACGTCCTGACTTTC. The full variable domain, completed using reference TRBV18 and TRBJ2-6, is NAGVMQNPRHLVRRRGQEARLRCSPMKGHSHVYWYRQLPEEGLKFMVYLQKENIIDESGMPKERFSAEFPKEGPSILRIQQVVRGDSAAYFCASSPETGANVLTFGAGSRLTVL.

The rearrangement links TRBV2 to TRBJ1-1; D may be TRBD1 (6 bases). The CDR3 covers 16 residues. V gave up 3 bases and J gave up 1 base, with 15 bases separating them. Germline V gene sequence: CDR1 SNHLY, CDR2 FYNNEI. The CDR3 bases are TGTGCCAGCAGTGAGGGGGGGGCAACCCCGAACACTGAAGCTTTCTTT. It translates to CASSEGGATPNTEAFF.

As to this clone: At one of its ends the junction is not consistent with the germline gene, which may arise from a read error. The V call is TRBV6-5, the J call TRBJ2-7; TRBD1 matches 7 bases. The CDR3 is 15 amino acids. CDR1 and CDR2 from the germline V gene are MNHEY and SVGAGI. The DNA for the CDR3 is TGTGCCGGCAGTTGCTCGAGAGGGACAGAATACGAGCAGTACTTC. Translating gives CAGSCSRGTEYEQYF.

The chain has TRBV5-1 and TRBJ2-3; no clear D gene. From germline, CDR1 is SGHRS and CDR2 YFSETQ. Deletions cut 4 bases from V and 0 bases from J, with 3 bases between. CDR3 length equals 12 residues. This chain's CDR3 is CASSASTDTQYF. In nucleotides, the CDR3 is TGCGCCAGCAGCGCTAGCACAGATACGCAGTATTTT.

The J gene is TRBJ1-5, the V gene TRBV7-2; perhaps TRBD1 as D (5 bases). Germline V gives CDR1 SGHTA, CDR2 FQGNSA. Deletions cut 1 base from V and 8 bases from J, with 12 bases between. CDR3 length: 14 amino acids. The CDR3 DNA reads as TGTGCCAGCAGCTTAGGGCGGGGCGGGGAGCCCCAGCATTTT. Its translation: CASSLGRGGEPQHF.

The chain recombines TRBV6-1 with TRBJ2-7, with a weak D call TRBD1 (5 bases). The CDR3 is 12 amino acids. V was clipped by 6 bases and J by 4 bases, with 10 bases between them. Germline V gene lookup returns CDR1 MNHNS and CDR2 SASEGT. The CDR3 DNA reads as TGTGCCAGCAGGACAGCAACTTACGAGCAGTACTTC. Its translation: CASRTATYEQYF.

The rearrangement uses TRBV6-1 and TRBJ1-2, with 9 bases aligning to TRBD1. Germline loops: CDR1 MNHNS, CDR2 SASEGT. The trim removed 4 bases at V and 6 bases at J, leaving 9 bases unmatched. The length of the CDR3 is 15 residues. In DNA, the CDR3 is TGTGCCAGCAGTGGGGACAGGGTACATATTGATGGCTACACCTTC. Protein sequence: CASSGDRVHIDGYTF.

The V gene is TRBV6-5, the J gene TRBJ1-6; tentative D call: TRBD1 (6 bases). The CDR3 extends over 15 amino acids. CDR1 MNHEY and CDR2 SVGAGI come from the germline V gene. V was cut by 0 bases and J by 10 bases, with 13 bases left in between. The chain's CDR3 is CASSYSVSGGSPLHF. CDR3 bases: TGTGCCAGCAGTTACTCGGTCTCGGGGGGCTCACCCCTCCACTTT.

The chain employs TRBV19 and TRBJ1-5; D is unclear. The V gene's germline CDR1 is LNHDA and CDR2 SQIVND (reference sequence). V dropped 8 bases and J dropped 5 bases, with 10 bases sitting between them. There are 12 residues in the CDR3. This CDR3 reads CASRKRDQPQHF. DNA of the CDR3: TGTGCCAGTCGTAAGAGGGATCAGCCCCAGCATTTT.

This chain uses TRBV19 with TRBJ1-1; no definite D call. V gave up 3 bases and J gave up 4 bases, with 12 bases separating them. This CDR3 has 14 residues. Germline lookup yields CDR1 LNHDA and CDR2 SQIVND (reference sequence). The CDR3 protein is CASSIGVWITEAFF. CDR3 coding DNA: TGTGCCAGTAGTATCGGGGTTTGGATCACTGAAGCTTTCTTT.

The chain joins TRBV5-6 to TRBJ2-5; D is uncertain. The germline V gene encodes CDR1 SGHDT and CDR2 YYEEEE. V was cut by 1 base and J by 5 bases, with 9 bases left in between. This CDR3 has 13 amino acids. CDR3 coding DNA: TGTGCCAGCAGCTTGCTACAAGGGGAGACCCAGTACTTC. This gives the protein CASSLLQGETQYF.

The genes are TRBV27 and TRBJ1-4; TRBD1 matches at 7 bases. The CDR3 has 14 amino acids. The germline CDR1 and CDR2 sequences are MNHEY and SMNVEV (reference sequence). V shed 5 bases and J 5 bases; nucleotides not matched to a gene: 5. The CDR3 here is CASSPQGRNEKLFF. CDR3 nucleotide sequence: TGTGCCAGCAGTCCACAGGGGAGGAATGAAAAACTGTTTTTT.

V gene TRBV4-1 combines with J gene TRBJ2-7, with TRBD2 matching over 7 bases. V lost 1 base and J lost 0; bases outside the gene matches: 6. This CDR3 spans 16 amino acids. Germline V gene lookup returns CDR1 MGHRA and CDR2 YSYEKL. CDR3 sequence: CASSQGGRGSSYEQYF. As DNA, the CDR3 is TGCGCCAGCAGCCAAGGGGGCCGCGGGAGCTCCTACGAGCAGTACTTC.

CDR3 nucleotide sequence: TGTGCCAGCAGCTTAAATGCTAGGAACACCGGGGAGCTGTTTTTT. The encoded protein is CASSLNARNTGELFF. This chain links TRBV5-5 with TRBJ2-2; D remains ambiguous. This CDR3 region has 15 residues. V lost 2 bases to trimming and J lost 1 base, with 9 bases between them. Per germline, CDR1 SGHKS and CDR2 YYEKEE (reference sequence).

The rearrangement uses TRBV27 and TRBJ2-7; 8 positions agree with TRBD2. The CDR3 has 16 residues. The V gene's germline CDR1 is MNHEY and CDR2 SMNVEV (reference sequence). V trimming: 1 base; J trimming: 6 bases; junction bases outside the gene matches: 11. The chain's CDR3 is CASSLWLAGGLREQYF. The CDR3 bases are TGTGCCAGCAGTTTATGGTTGGCGGGAGGTCTGCGCGAGCAGTACTTC.

V is TRBV6-5 and J is TRBJ2-7; no clear D gene. CDR1 and CDR2 from the germline V gene are MNHEY and SVGAGI. This CDR3 comprises 13 residues. Deletions cut 7 bases from V and 3 bases from J, with 13 bases between. CDR3 amino acids: CASTYGWNYEQYF. The CDR3 region has the DNA TGTGCCAGCACCTACGGGTGGAACTACGAGCAGTACTTC.

Concerning this clone: The sample holds other DNA sequences that translate to the same CDR3. The chain links TRBV21-1 to TRBJ2-7; TRBD2 is the table's D call and was not checked against the DNA. TRBV21-1 is given as a pseudogene. This CDR3 is built from 16 residues. The CDR3 spells CASSKGLAGTWYEQYF. DNA of the CDR3: TGTGCCAGCAGCAAAGGCCTAGCGGGGACCTGGTACGAGCAGTACTTC.

The CDR3: CASSRPSGANVLTF. The CDR3, as DNA: TGTGCCAGCAGTCGGCCCTCTGGGGCCAACGTCCTGACTTTC. The chain is built from TRBV6-1 and TRBJ2-6; D not certain. Germline V gene sequence: CDR1 MNHNS, CDR2 SASEGT. The V end was cut by 5 bases, the J end by 0 bases, with 5 bases between. The CDR3 is 14 amino acids.

This chain uses TRBV28 with TRBJ2-7; no clear D. CDR1 and CDR2 (germline): MDHEN, SYDVKM. This CDR3 has 18 residues. Trimming cost V 1 base and J 0 bases, with 19 bases left between them. CDR3 DNA: TGTGCCAGCAGTTTATTGGTACCGGTAGGTCGAAGCTCCTACGAGCAGTACTTC. This codes for CASSLLVPVGRSSYEQYF.

This chain connects TRBV28 to TRBJ2-1, with 7 bases identical to TRBD2. The germline V gene encodes CDR1 MDHEN and CDR2 SYDVKM. V was clipped by 6 bases and J by 4 bases; unmatched bases: 18. The CDR3 consists of 18 residues. The CDR3 DNA is TGTGCCAGCAGCCCCCAAACGGTGCGGCGCGGGAGTTACAATGAGCAGTTCTTC. This codes for CASSPQTVRRGSYNEQFF.

V gene TRBV9 combines with J gene TRBJ2-5; TRBD1 might be the D (6 bases). V gave up 0 bases and J gave up 7 bases, with 10 bases separating them. Germline V gene lookup returns CDR1 SGDLS and CDR2 YYNGEE. This CDR3 spans 13 amino acids. The CDR3 region has the DNA TGTGCCAGCAGCGTAGACAGGGATGCGACCCAGTACTTC. Protein product: CASSVDRDATQYF.